This passage covers 18 T cell receptor beta chains from one sample sequenced in a study of control samples from healthy donors and cancer patients. Here immunoSEQ multiplex PCR was the method, and the copy in TCRdb shows in-frame clones only, minus some. The sample holds more than 25,000 clones, approximately 93% seen once. The sample consisted of blood. Receptor source: a man aged 55 to 70 in good health.

J is TRBJ1-3 and V is TRBV28, with 7 bases lining up with TRBD1. This CDR3 region has 15 residues. Losses at the gene ends were 6 bases for V and 2 bases for J; bases not matched to a gene: 7. The germline V gene encodes CDR1 MDHEN and CDR2 SYDVKM. The DNA for the CDR3 is TGTGCCAGCAGCTCCGGGACAGCCACTGGAAACACCATATATTTT. Its translation: CASSSGTATGNTIYF.

The chain has TRBV18 and TRBJ1-1; 7 bases fit TRBD1. CDR1 and CDR2 (germline): KGHSH, LQKENI. The trim removed 2 bases at V and 5 bases at J, leaving 2 bases unmatched. The CDR3 contains 13 residues. CDR3: CASSPSGGTEAFF. The CDR3 DNA reads TGTGCCAGCTCACCATCAGGGGGGACTGAAGCTTTCTTT.

The chain links TRBV10-3 to TRBJ2-7, with D maybe TRBD2 (5 bases). The CDR3 runs 13 residues. Trimming removed 2 bases at V and 1 base at J, with 6 bases between. Germline V gives CDR1 ENHRY, CDR2 SYGVKD. CDR3 region: CAISESGSYEQYF. The CDR3 region has the DNA TGTGCCATCAGTGAGAGCGGTTCCTACGAGCAGTACTTC.

The genes are TRBV10-3 and TRBJ1-1, with D unresolved. Germline CDR1 and CDR2: ENHRY and SYGVKD. V was clipped by 2 bases and J by 2 bases, with 6 bases between them. The CDR3 length is 13 residues. The CDR3 loop reads CAISEPRNTEAFF. Written as DNA, the CDR3 is TGTGCCATCAGTGAGCCCCGTAACACTGAAGCTTTCTTT.

The V and J genes are TRBV28 and TRBJ1-1; D remains unclear. The CDR3 length is 14 residues. V was shortened by 2 bases and J by 5 bases, with 12 bases between the two germline ends. Germline-derived CDR1 and CDR2 are MDHEN and SYDVKM. In DNA form, the CDR3 reads TGTGCCAGCAGTTTACGAGGGCCGAGAACTGAAGCTTTCTTT. Translation gives CASSLRGPRTEAFF.

The rearrangement uses TRBV28 and TRBJ1-3, with D tentatively TRBD1 (6 bases). CDR3 length: 16 amino acids. Germline V CDR1 and CDR2: MDHEN, SYDVKM. Trimming cost V 3 bases and J 4 bases, with 16 bases left between them. The CDR3 nucleotides are TGTGCCAGCAGTTTTCACCTGGGACAACCAGGAAACACCATATATTTT. Amino acids: CASSFHLGQPGNTIYF.

The chain employs TRBV6-5 and TRBJ1-2; no clear D gene. Trimming removed 0 bases at V and 8 bases at J, with 16 bases between. The CDR3 extends over 15 amino acids. Germline CDR1 reads MNHEY; CDR2 reads SVGAGI. CDR3 loop: CASSYSSRIVNGYTF. CDR3 sequence (DNA): TGTGCCAGCAGTTACTCGTCCAGAATAGTGAACGGCTACACCTTC.

The chain links TRBV5-5 to TRBJ1-4; TRBD1 matches at 9 bases. This CDR3 has 16 amino acids. V shed 4 bases, J shed 8 bases, and the junction held 12 bases outside the gene matches. Germline V gives CDR1 SGHKS, CDR2 YYEKEE (reference sequence). The CDR3 nucleotides read TGTGCCAGCAGCCTGGGACAGGGAAACATAAGGGAAAAACTGTTTTTT. Its translation: CASSLGQGNIREKLFF.

This chain links TRBV5-1 with TRBJ2-4, with D perhaps TRBD2 (7 bases). The ends were cut back, 1 base at V and 5 bases at J, with 13 bases in the middle. In germline, CDR1 is SGHRS, CDR2 YFSETQ. The CDR3 spans 15 residues. DNA for the CDR3: TGCGCCAGCAGCTTGCGGGGGGCTAAGGAAAACATTCAGTACTTC. This encodes CASSLRGAKENIQYF.

The chain recombines TRBV19 with TRBJ2-1, with 9 nucleotides matching TRBD2. Germline-derived CDR1 and CDR2 are LNHDA and SQIVND (reference sequence). Unmatched junction bases numbered 6, after V lost 6 bases and J lost 9 bases. The CDR3 has 13 residues. CDR3 amino acids: CASRTSGGGEQFF. In nucleotides, the CDR3 is TGTGCCAGTAGGACTAGCGGAGGGGGTGAGCAGTTCTTC.

This chain links TRBV7-2 with TRBJ2-7; D is ambiguous. The CDR3 is 11 amino acids. Germline V CDR1 and CDR2: SGHTA, FQGNSA. Trimming cost V 5 bases and J 2 bases, with 4 bases left between them. The CDR3 nucleotides are TGTGCCAGCAGCCCAGCCTACGAGCAGTACTTC. It specifies CASSPAYEQYF. Full variable domain (rest looked up from reference TRBV7-2 and TRBJ2-7): GAGVSQSPSNKVTEKGKDVELRCDPISGHTALYWYRQSLGQGLEFLIYFQGNSAPDKSGLPSDRFSAERTGGSVSTLTIQRTQQEDSAVYLCASSPAYEQYFGPGTRLTVT.

This chain uses TRBV7-9 with TRBJ1-2; D possibly corresponds to TRBD1 (6 bases). The germline CDR1 and CDR2 sequences are SEHNR and FQNEAQ (reference sequence). This CDR3 has 16 residues. Trimming pared 5 bases from V and 0 bases from J, leaving 16 bases between. CDR3 bases: TGTGCCAGCAGCCGAATGACAGGCCTTTCTAACTATGGCTACACCTTC. Translating gives CASSRMTGLSNYGYTF.

The V call is TRBV7-2, the J call TRBJ1-1, with D hard to call. V was trimmed by 5 bases and J by 7 bases, leaving 14 bases between them. CDR1 SGHTA and CDR2 FQGNSA come from the germline V gene. This CDR3 is built from 13 residues. The CDR3 nucleotides are TGTGCCAGCAGCCCTCCCGGGGAACTTGAAGCTTTCTTT. Translating gives CASSPPGELEAFF.

The chain employs TRBV12-3 or TRBV12-4 and TRBJ1-1, with D maybe TRBD1 (5 bases). Trimming removed 9 bases from V and 3 bases from J, with 11 bases in between. This CDR3 contains 12 residues. The CDR3 sequence is CASTRGDTEAFF. CDR3 DNA: TGTGCCAGTACAAGAGGGGACACTGAAGCTTTCTTT.

The V call is TRBV6-1, the J call TRBJ1-5; D might be TRBD1 (5 bases). Germline V gene sequence: CDR1 MNHNS, CDR2 SASEGT. Deletions cut 3 bases from V and 1 base from J, with 13 bases between. CDR3 size: 16 residues. The CDR3 reads CASSDSGGGSNQPQHF. The DNA of the CDR3 is TGTGCCAGCAGTGATAGTGGGGGGGGAAGCAATCAGCCCCAGCATTTT.

V gene TRBV7-9 combines with J gene TRBJ2-7; D ambiguous. The V gene's germline CDR1 is SEHNR and CDR2 FQNEAQ (reference sequence). This CDR3 has 12 amino acids. Trimming stripped 5 bases from V and 7 bases from J, with 12 bases between. The CDR3 sequence: CASSPPAREQYF. The CDR3 DNA follows: TGTGCCAGCAGCCCACCCGCGAGGGAGCAGTACTTC.

This chain uses TRBV7-9 with TRBJ1-3; D is unclear. Germline CDR1 reads SEHNR; CDR2 reads FQNEAQ (reference sequence). The CDR3 consists of 15 residues. V lost 3 bases and J lost 0, with 9 bases in between. The CDR3 loop reads CASSFDRVSGNTIYF. In DNA, the CDR3 is TGTGCCAGCAGCTTCGACCGGGTCTCTGGAAACACCATATATTTT.

The genes are TRBV18 and TRBJ1-4, with unresolved D. The CDR3 spans 13 residues. Germline V gene data show CDR1 as KGHSH and CDR2 as LQKENI. V was pared by 3 bases and J by 5 bases, with 7 bases between. CDR3 nucleotides: TGTGCCAGCTCACCCGGGAGCAATGAAAAACTGTTTTTT. Encoded protein: CASSPGSNEKLFF.